One T cell receptor (beta chain) is described in this entry. The sample is drawn from a study of blood T cell repertoires in COVID-19. Clones were sequenced by immunoSEQ multiplex PCR, and TCRdb holds only the in-frame ones, with some missing. This repertoire shows about 280,000 clones, around 82% found once; its top ten account for 8.5% to 9.5%. The CDR3 totals 19 residues. In germline, CDR1 is SGHTA, CDR2 FQGNSA. Unmatched junction bases numbered 19, after V lost 2 bases and J lost 4 bases. Input material: peripheral blood. This chain uses TRBV7-2 with TRBJ1-2; TRBD1 matches 7 bases. The TCR sequence derives from a woman aged 45-65 years who had recovered from COVID-19. As DNA, the CDR3 is TGTGCCAGCAGCTTAAGAGACAGGGAATCCACCCGATTCATCTATGGCTACACCTTC. The encoded protein is CASSLRDRESTRFIYGYTF.